These T cell receptor beta chains were read from a single sample in a study of blood T cell repertoires in COVID-19. TCRdb's table, derived via immunoSEQ multiplex PCR, lists solely in-frame clones and lacks some. The repertoire includes about 68,000 clones, almost 85% of them detected once, and roughly 25% sits in the top ten. Sequences were obtained from peripheral blood. These receptors were taken from a man aged 45-65 years with acute or convalescent COVID-19. Each CDR3 is given with its conserved first and last residue. D genes are given only for firm matches. Clone sizes are given selectively: once, few, many, or a class where the clone is expanded.

clone_size: NA
v_call: TRBV7-6
d_call: NA
cdr3_length: 15
j_call: TRBJ2-2
cdr3_aa: CASSFQPGFTGELFF
cdr3_nt: TGTGCCAGCAGCTTTCAACCCGGGTTCACCGGGGAGCTGTTTTTT

clone_size: NA
v_call: TRBV7-9
d_call: TRBD2
cdr3_length: 17
j_call: TRBJ2-2
cdr3_aa: CASSLGRASGPTGELFF
cdr3_nt: TGTGCCAGCAGCTTAGGGCGGGCTAGCGGACCCACCGGGGAGCTGTTTTTT

clone_size: NA
v_call: TRBV12-5
d_call: NA
cdr3_length: 15
j_call: TRBJ2-3
cdr3_aa: CASGQTGERADTQYF
cdr3_nt: TGTGCTAGTGGCCAGACGGGGGAACGGGCAGATACGCAGTATTTT

clone_size: NA
v_call: TRBV18
d_call: TRBD2
cdr3_length: 14
j_call: TRBJ2-5
cdr3_aa: CASSVAGGQETQYF
cdr3_nt: TGTGCCAGCTCAGTAGCGGGGGGTCAGGAGACCCAGTACTTC

clone_size: NA
v_call: TRBV6-5
d_call: TRBD2
cdr3_length: 15
j_call: TRBJ2-7
cdr3_aa: CASSGERGPTYEQYF
cdr3_nt: TGTGCCAGCAGCGGAGAGCGGGGGCCGACCTACGAGCAGTACTTC

clone_size: NA
v_call: TRBV7-2
d_call: NA
cdr3_length: 14
j_call: TRBJ2-7
cdr3_aa: CASSLMAGYYEQYF
cdr3_nt: TGTGCCAGCAGCTTAATGGCGGGGTACTACGAGCAGTACTTC

clone_size: NA
v_call: TRBV5-1
d_call: NA
cdr3_length: 14
j_call: TRBJ2-5
cdr3_aa: CASSPHRNQETQYF
cdr3_nt: TGCGCCAGCAGCCCCCACAGGAACCAAGAGACCCAGTACTTC

clone_size: few
v_call: TRBV6-5
d_call: NA
cdr3_length: 14
j_call: TRBJ1-2
cdr3_aa: CASSTREGDYGYTF
cdr3_nt: TGTGCCAGCAGTACCCGGGAGGGGGACTATGGCTACACCTTC

clone_size: NA
v_call: TRBV18
d_call: NA
cdr3_length: 15
j_call: TRBJ2-1
cdr3_aa: CASSQRGMDYNEQFF
cdr3_nt: TGTGCCAGCTCGCAAAGGGGCATGGACTACAATGAGCAGTTCTTC

clone_size: few
v_call: TRBV19
d_call: NA
cdr3_length: 14
j_call: TRBJ1-1
cdr3_aa: CAIRPDVGVTEAFF
cdr3_nt: TGTGCCATACGACCCGATGTAGGGGTTACTGAAGCTTTCTTT

clone_size: NA
v_call: TRBV3-1/TRBV3-2
d_call: NA
cdr3_length: 16
j_call: TRBJ2-4
cdr3_aa: CASSHPGDPRENIQYF
cdr3_nt: TGTGCCAGCAGCCATCCAGGGGACCCTAGGGAAAACATTCAGTACTTC

clone_size: NA
v_call: TRBV4-1
d_call: NA
cdr3_length: 18
j_call: TRBJ2-1
cdr3_aa: CASSQGLQAGLNYNEQFF
cdr3_nt: TGCGCCAGCAGCCAAGGGCTTCAGGCAGGGTTAAACTACAATGAGCAGTTCTTC